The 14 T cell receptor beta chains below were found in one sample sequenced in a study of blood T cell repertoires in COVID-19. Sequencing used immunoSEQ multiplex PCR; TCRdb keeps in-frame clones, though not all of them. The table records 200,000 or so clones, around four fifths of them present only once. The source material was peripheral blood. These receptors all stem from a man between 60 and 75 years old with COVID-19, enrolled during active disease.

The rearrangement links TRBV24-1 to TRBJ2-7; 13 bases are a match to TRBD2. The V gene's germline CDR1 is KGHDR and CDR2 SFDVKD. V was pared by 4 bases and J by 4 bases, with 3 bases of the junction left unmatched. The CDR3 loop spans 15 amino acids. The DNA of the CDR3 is TGTGCCACCAGTGACACTAGCGGGAGGGGTTACGAGCAGTACTTC. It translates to CATSDTSGRGYEQYF.

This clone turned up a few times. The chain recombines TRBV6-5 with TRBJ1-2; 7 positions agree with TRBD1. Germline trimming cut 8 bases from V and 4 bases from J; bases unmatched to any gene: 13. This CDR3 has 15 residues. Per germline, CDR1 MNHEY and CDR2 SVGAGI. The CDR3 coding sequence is TGTGCCAGCTCGACTAGGGGACAGCATTCCTATGGCTACACCTTC. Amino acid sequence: CASSTRGQHSYGYTF.

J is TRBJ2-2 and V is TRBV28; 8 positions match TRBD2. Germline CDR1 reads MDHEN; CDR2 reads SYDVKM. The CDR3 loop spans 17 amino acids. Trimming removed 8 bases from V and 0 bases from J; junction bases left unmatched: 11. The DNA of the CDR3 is TGTGCCAGCTTCTATCCGGGAGGGACTTCGAACACCGGGGAGCTGTTTTTT. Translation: CASFYPGGTSNTGELFF.

The CDR3 coding sequence is TGCGCCAGCAGCCAAGTTGGAAAGGGGCCCCTAGCCAAAAACATTCAGTACTTC. Its protein is CASSQVGKGPLAKNIQYF. J is TRBJ2-4 and V is TRBV4-1, with D possibly TRBD1 on 5 matching bases. CDR3 length equals 18 residues. From germline, CDR1 is MGHRA and CDR2 YSYEKL. V was shortened by 1 base and J by 0 bases, with 16 bases between the two germline ends.

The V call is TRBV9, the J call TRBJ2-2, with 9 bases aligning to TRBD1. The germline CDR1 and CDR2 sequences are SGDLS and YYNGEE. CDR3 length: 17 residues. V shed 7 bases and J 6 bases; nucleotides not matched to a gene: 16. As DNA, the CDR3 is TGTGCCAGCCAGGCCCCGACCGGGACAGGGAGGTCCGGGGAGCTGTTTTTT. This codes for CASQAPTGTGRSGELFF.

The CDR3: CAISESSGGTGELFF. The DNA of the CDR3 is TGTGCCATCAGTGAGTCGTCAGGGGGCACCGGGGAGCTGTTTTTT. The chain carries TRBV10-3 and TRBJ2-2, with TRBD1 matching 7 bases. Trimming cost V 0 bases and J 4 bases; bases outside gene matches: 2. CDR3 length: 15 amino acids. Germline CDR1 reads ENHRY; CDR2 reads SYGVKD.

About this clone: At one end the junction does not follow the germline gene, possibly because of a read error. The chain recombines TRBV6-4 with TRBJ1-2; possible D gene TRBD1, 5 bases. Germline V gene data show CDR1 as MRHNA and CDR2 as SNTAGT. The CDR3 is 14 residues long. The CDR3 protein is CASSNSGTGYGYTF. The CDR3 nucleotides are TGTGCCAGCAGTAACTCCGGGACTGGCTATGGCTACACCTTC.

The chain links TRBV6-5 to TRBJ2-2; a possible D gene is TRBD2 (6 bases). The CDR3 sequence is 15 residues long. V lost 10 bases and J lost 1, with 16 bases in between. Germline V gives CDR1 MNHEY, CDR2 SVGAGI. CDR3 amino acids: CATHLDGRNTGELFF. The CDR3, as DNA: TGTGCCACCCACCTGGACGGGAGGAACACCGGGGAGCTGTTTTTT.

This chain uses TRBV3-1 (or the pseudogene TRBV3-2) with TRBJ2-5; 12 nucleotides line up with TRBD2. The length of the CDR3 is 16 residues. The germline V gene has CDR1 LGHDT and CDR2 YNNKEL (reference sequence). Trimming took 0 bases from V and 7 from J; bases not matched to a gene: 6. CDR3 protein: CASSQDVASGRVTQYF. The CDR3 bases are TGTGCCAGCAGCCAAGATGTGGCTAGCGGGAGGGTGACCCAGTACTTC.

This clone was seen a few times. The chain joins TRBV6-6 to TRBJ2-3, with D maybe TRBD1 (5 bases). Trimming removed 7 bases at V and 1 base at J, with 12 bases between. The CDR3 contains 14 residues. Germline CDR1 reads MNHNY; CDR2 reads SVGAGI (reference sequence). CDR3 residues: CASNFRAGTDTQYF. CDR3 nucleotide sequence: TGTGCCAGCAACTTCAGGGCGGGCACAGATACGCAGTATTTT.

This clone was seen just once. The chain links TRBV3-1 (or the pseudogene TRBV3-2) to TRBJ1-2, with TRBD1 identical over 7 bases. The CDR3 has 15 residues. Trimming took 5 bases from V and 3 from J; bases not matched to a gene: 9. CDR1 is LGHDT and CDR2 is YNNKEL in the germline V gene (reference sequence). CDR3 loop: CASSSRPGQYYGYTF. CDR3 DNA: TGTGCCAGCAGCTCCAGACCGGGACAGTACTATGGCTACACCTTC.

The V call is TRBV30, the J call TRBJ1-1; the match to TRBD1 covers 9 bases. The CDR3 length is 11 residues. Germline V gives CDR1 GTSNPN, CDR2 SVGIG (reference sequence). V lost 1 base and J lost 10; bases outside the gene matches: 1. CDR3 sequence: CAWSEDRGAFF. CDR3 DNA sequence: TGTGCCTGGAGTGAGGACAGGGGAGCTTTCTTT.

CDR3 amino acids: CAISRRDTEAFF. DNA for the CDR3: TGTGCCATCAGTCGGAGGGACACTGAAGCTTTCTTT. The V call is TRBV10-3, the J call TRBJ1-1; D ambiguous. Germline CDR1 reads ENHRY; CDR2 reads SYGVKD. Trimming removed 5 bases from V and 3 bases from J, with 7 bases in between. This CDR3 spans 12 amino acids.

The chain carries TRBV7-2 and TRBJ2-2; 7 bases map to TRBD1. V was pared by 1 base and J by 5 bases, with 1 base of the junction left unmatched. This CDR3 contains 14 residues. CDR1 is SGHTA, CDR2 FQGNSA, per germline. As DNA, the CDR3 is TGTGCCAGCAGCTTAGTACAGGGGACCGGGGAGCTGTTTTTT. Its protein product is CASSLVQGTGELFF.